The 17 T cell receptor beta chains below come from one sample, sequenced in a study of T cells after yellow fever vaccination. TCRdb re-called the 5' RACE reads through MiXCR, storing one row per CDR3 protein. The table lists just under 600,000 distinct CDR3 sequences, about 13% of them singletons. Here the sequenced sample was PBMCs, taken on the day of the yellow fever booster vaccination. The receptors shown here come from a man aged 25-45 years who received the YFV17D yellow fever vaccine.

In its sample, this clonotype was seen many times. This chain uses TRBV5-6 with TRBJ2-1, with 9 bases aligning to TRBD2. Germline V lookup: CDR1 SGHDT, CDR2 YYEEEE. The CDR3 is 20 residues long. J lost 0 bases, V lost 3 bases, and 16 bases had no gene match. The CDR3 loop is CASSSKALAGFLSSYNEQFF. The CDR3, as DNA: TGTGCCAGCAGCTCCAAAGCCCTAGCGGGATTCCTTAGCTCCTACAATGAGCAGTTCTTC.

This clonotype was recorded a few times. The rearrangement links TRBV6-2 or TRBV6-3 to TRBJ2-3; 8 bases match TRBD2. This CDR3 is 18 amino acids long. The germline V gene has CDR1 MNHEY and CDR2 SVGEGT. V lost 0 bases and J lost 2; bases outside the gene matches: 10. CDR3 region: CASSYSPGGYGHTDTQYF. The CDR3 DNA sequence: TGTGCCAGCAGTTACTCGCCGGGAGGGTACGGACACACAGATACGCAGTATTTT.

The V and J genes are TRBV7-2 and TRBJ2-7; tentative D call: TRBD2 (5 bases). The V gene lost 2 bases and the J gene lost 4 bases, with 12 bases spanning the gap. This CDR3 contains 14 residues. Germline V gives CDR1 SGHTA, CDR2 FQGNSA. The CDR3 DNA reads TGTGCCAGCAGCTTAAGGATACCGGGGTACGAGCAGTACTTC. This gives the protein CASSLRIPGYEQYF.

V usage is TRBV27 and J usage is TRBJ2-3; 9 bases match TRBD1. CDR1 and CDR2 from the germline V gene are MNHEY and SMNVEV (reference sequence). The CDR3 is 16 amino acids. V shed 5 bases and J 2 bases; nucleotides not matched to a gene: 8. CDR3 residues: CASSQGQGVNTDTQYF. The CDR3 DNA follows: TGTGCCAGCAGTCAGGGACAGGGCGTCAACACAGATACGCAGTATTTT.

This clonotype was found a few times. The V gene is TRBV18, the J gene TRBJ1-1; D might be TRBD1 (6 bases). This CDR3 is 14 amino acids long. Trimming took off 3 bases at V and 6 bases at J, with 14 bases between the two ends. The germline CDR1 and CDR2 sequences are KGHSH and LQKENI. In nucleotides, the CDR3 is TGTGCCAGCTCACCTGGGACAAGAAGCTCTGAAGCTTTCTTT. Its protein product is CASSPGTRSSEAFF.

In its sample, this clonotype was seen many times. J is TRBJ2-7 and V is TRBV5-1; D may be TRBD1 (5 bases). The CDR3 has 12 amino acids. V shed 5 bases and J shed 4 bases, with 10 bases lying between them. Germline CDR1 reads SGHRS; CDR2 reads YFSETQ. The CDR3 loop reads CASSRGAYEQYF. CDR3 DNA: TGCGCCAGCAGTCGTGGGGCATACGAGCAGTACTTC. Full variable domain (remainder filled in from reference TRBV5-1 and TRBJ2-7): KAGVTQTPRYLIKTRGQQVTLSCSPISGHRSVSWYQQTPGQGLQFLFEYFSETQRNKGNFPGRFSGRQFSNSRSEMNVSTLELGDSALYLCASSRGAYEQYFGPGTRLTVT.

This chain uses TRBV23-1 with TRBJ2-7; D is perhaps TRBD1 or TRBD2 (5 bases each). TRBV23-1 is flagged as an ORF with uncertain function. The CDR3 consists of 15 residues. With 3 bases removed from V and 4 bases from J, the gap between germline ends came to 16 bases. Written as DNA, the CDR3 is TGCGCCAGCAGTCATTATGGGGGTGTCGGTTACGAGCAGTACTTC. It codes for CASSHYGGVGYEQYF.

The chain combines TRBV4-2 with TRBJ2-7; 7 bases are a match to TRBD2. Trimming cost V 0 bases and J 4 bases; bases outside gene matches: 9. Germline V CDR1 and CDR2: LGHNA, YNFKEQ. The CDR3 has 16 amino acids. The CDR3 sequence is CASSQDPTHGGYEQYF. DNA of the CDR3: TGTGCCAGCAGCCAAGACCCAACGCACGGGGGGTACGAGCAGTACTTC.

This sequence joins TRBV12-3 or TRBV12-4 and TRBJ2-7, with 9 bases fitting TRBD2. The length of the CDR3 is 14 residues. Unmatched junction bases numbered 4, after V lost 7 bases and J lost 0 bases. The CDR3 DNA reads as TGTGCCAGCAAACGACTAGCGGTCTCCTACGAGCAGTACTTC. Protein: CASKRLAVSYEQYF.

This rearrangement joins TRBV11-3 to TRBJ2-5; the D gene is possibly TRBD1 (6 bases). V gave up 2 bases and J gave up 4 bases, with 14 bases separating them. Germline CDR1 is SGHNT and CDR2 is YENEEA. This CDR3 has 15 amino acids. The CDR3 DNA is TGTGCCAGCAGCTTACATCAGGGGCCGAGAGAGACCCAGTACTTC. This codes for CASSLHQGPRETQYF.

Many counts were recorded for this clonotype. This chain uses TRBV7-9 with TRBJ2-5; 9 nucleotides agree with TRBD1. V dropped 5 bases and J dropped 2; count of bases not matched to a gene: 6. The CDR3 is 15 amino acids. Germline V gene data show CDR1 as SEHNR and CDR2 as FQNEAQ (reference sequence). CDR3 in amino acids: CASSQGQGGQETQYF. In DNA form, the CDR3 reads TGTGCCAGCAGCCAGGGACAGGGAGGTCAAGAGACCCAGTACTTC.

In its sample, this clonotype was seen many times. The V gene is TRBV30, the J gene TRBJ1-4, with a weak D call TRBD1 (5 bases). This CDR3 spans 17 amino acids. Germline V gene sequence: CDR1 GTSNPN, CDR2 SVGIG (reference sequence). The V end lost 0 bases, the J end lost 5 bases, and 19 bases lay between the germline ends. CDR3 in DNA: TGTGCCTGGAGTGTTGCTAGTCAGGGCCTCTACAATGAAAAACTGTTTTTT. It codes for CAWSVASQGLYNEKLFF.

The J gene is TRBJ1-1, the V gene TRBV5-1, with 7 bases matching TRBD1. CDR1 is SGHRS, CDR2 YFSETQ, per germline. Trimming cost V 2 bases and J 4 bases; bases outside gene matches: 2. This CDR3 spans 13 amino acids. The CDR3 DNA follows: TGCGCCAGCAGCTTTCAGGGGGTCACTGAAGCTTTCTTT. This codes for CASSFQGVTEAFF. Together with reference TRBV5-1 and TRBJ1-1, the CDR3 gives the full variable domain: KAGVTQTPRYLIKTRGQQVTLSCSPISGHRSVSWYQQTPGQGLQFLFEYFSETQRNKGNFPGRFSGRQFSNSRSEMNVSTLELGDSALYLCASSFQGVTEAFFGQGTRLTVV.

The gene calls are TRBV30 and TRBJ2-3, with 8 bases that match TRBD1. CDR3 length equals 15 residues. Germline V gene data show CDR1 as GTSNPN and CDR2 as SVGIG (reference sequence). V was clipped by 1 base and J by 0 bases; unmatched bases: 3. CDR3 in amino acids: CAWSAGTGSTDTQYF. The CDR3 DNA reads as TGTGCCTGGAGTGCCGGGACAGGCAGCACAGATACGCAGTATTTT.

This clonotype was seen a few times. The chain combines TRBV11-2 with TRBJ2-3; D not certain. The CDR3 covers 15 residues. Trimming removed 3 bases at V and 0 bases at J, with 10 bases between. In germline, CDR1 is SGHAT, CDR2 FQNNGV. The CDR3 nucleotides are TGTGCCAGCAGCTTTTCTGGCGGAAGCACAGATACGCAGTATTTT. Translated, it gives CASSFSGGSTDTQYF.

The table lists this clonotype with a count of one. The chain combines TRBV7-9 with TRBJ2-7; 13 bases are shared with TRBD2. CDR3 length equals 16 residues. Germline assignment: CDR1 SEHNR and CDR2 FQNEAQ (reference sequence). With V trimmed by 3 bases and J by 6 bases, 8 bases remained unmatched. This chain's CDR3 is CASSFVLAGGPSEQYF. The CDR3 nucleotides read TGTGCCAGCAGCTTTGTACTAGCGGGAGGGCCGTCCGAGCAGTACTTC.

This sequence joins TRBV20-1 and TRBJ2-1, with TRBD2 identical over 7 bases. CDR3 length equals 14 residues. CDR1 and CDR2 (germline): DFQATT, SNEGSKA (reference sequence). V lost 1 base and J lost 2; bases outside the gene matches: 2. The CDR3 is CSARALATYNEQFF. The CDR3 bases are TGCAGTGCTAGAGCACTAGCGACCTACAATGAGCAGTTCTTC.